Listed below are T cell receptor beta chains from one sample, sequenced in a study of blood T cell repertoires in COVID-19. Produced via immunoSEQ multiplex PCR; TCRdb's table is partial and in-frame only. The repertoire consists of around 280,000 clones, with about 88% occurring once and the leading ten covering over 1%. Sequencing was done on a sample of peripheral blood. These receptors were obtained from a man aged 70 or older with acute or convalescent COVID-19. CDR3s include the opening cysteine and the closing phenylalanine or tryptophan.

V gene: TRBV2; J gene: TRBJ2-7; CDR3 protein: CASRGQLVTYEQYF
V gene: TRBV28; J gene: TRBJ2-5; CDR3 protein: CASSLSGGGRMRETQYF
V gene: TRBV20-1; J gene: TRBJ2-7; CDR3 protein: CSAIAGGPYF
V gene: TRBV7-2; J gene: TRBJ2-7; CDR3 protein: CASSARQSSYEQYF
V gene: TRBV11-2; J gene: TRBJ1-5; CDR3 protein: CASSPTGFQPQHF
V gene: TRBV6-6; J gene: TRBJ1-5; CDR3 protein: CASSGTGLNQPQHF
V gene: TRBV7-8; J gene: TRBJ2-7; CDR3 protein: CASSPTGYEQYF
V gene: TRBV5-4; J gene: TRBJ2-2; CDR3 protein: CASSSGGTVNTGELFF
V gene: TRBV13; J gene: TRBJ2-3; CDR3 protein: CASSFSGGLTDTQYF
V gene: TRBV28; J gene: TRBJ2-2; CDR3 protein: CASSSWTGGLTGELFF
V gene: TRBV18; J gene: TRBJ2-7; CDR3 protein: CASSREDRGPLTYEQYF
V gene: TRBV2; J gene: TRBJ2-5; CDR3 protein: CASSGGLQETQYF
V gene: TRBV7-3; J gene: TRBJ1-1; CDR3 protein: CASRSADTEAFF
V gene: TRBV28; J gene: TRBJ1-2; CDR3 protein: CASRPTGGWDYGYTF
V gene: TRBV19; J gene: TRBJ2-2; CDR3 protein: CAILTGTSHTGELFF
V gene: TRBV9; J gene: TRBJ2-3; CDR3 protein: CASSVRGPDTQYF
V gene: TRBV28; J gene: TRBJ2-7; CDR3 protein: CASSDRDGSSYEQYF
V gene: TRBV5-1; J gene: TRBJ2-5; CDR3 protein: CASSFDPPGTDGETQYF
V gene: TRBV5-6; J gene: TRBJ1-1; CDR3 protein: CASSLFQGADTEAFF
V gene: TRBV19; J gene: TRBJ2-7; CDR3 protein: CASSLELAGGTTYEQYF
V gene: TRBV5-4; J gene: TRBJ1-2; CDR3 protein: CAVSSDSNYGYTF
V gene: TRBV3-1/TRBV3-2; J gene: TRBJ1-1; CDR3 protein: CASSQDLGRGQEGTEAFF
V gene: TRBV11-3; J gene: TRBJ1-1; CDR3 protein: CASSLFGATEAFF
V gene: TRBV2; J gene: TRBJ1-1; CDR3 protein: CASSQPAARAFF
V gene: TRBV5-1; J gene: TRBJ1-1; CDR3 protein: CASSQQGARNTEAFF
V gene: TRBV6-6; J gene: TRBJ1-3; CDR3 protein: CASRIQLSGNTIYF
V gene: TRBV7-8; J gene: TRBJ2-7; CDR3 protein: CASSSLAGGVSYEQYF
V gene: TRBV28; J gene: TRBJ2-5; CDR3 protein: CASSLLSGGVQETQYF
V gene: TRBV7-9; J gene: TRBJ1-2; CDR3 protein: CASSLDTFYGYTF
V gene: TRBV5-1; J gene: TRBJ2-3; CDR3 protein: CASSSTGDFTDTQYF
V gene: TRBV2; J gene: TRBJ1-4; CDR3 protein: CASSFHGTSNEKLFF
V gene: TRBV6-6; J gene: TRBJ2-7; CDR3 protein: CASSPSLFEQYF
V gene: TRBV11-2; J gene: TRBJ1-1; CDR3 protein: CASSKGQLNTEAFF
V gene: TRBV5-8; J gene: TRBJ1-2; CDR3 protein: CASSSFGYYGYTF
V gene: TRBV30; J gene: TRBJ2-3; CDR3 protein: CAWSARQGRSTDTQYF
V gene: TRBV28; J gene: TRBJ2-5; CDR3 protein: CASSPPPQETQYF
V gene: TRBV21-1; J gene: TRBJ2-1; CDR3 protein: CAGSSRGRRDEQFF
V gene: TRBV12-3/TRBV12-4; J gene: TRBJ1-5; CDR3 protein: CASSLYGYQPQHF
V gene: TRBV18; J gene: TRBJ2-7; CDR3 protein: CASSATGATFSYEQYF
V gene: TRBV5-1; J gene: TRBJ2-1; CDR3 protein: CASSLAFGTEGNEQFF
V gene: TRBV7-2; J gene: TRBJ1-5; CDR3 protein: CASSSRQGAGNQPQHF
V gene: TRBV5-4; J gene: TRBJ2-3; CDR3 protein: CASSPYGQGTTDTQYF
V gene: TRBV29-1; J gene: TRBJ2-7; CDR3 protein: CSVQRGGHEQYF
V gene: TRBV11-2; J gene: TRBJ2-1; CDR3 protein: CASSLTQTSGSYNEQFF
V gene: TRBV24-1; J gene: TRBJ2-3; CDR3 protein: CATSDSSPGGGPVGSTQYF
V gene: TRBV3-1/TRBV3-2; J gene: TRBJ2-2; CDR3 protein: CASSQQHRANTGELFF
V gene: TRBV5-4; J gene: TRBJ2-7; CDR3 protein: CASSAGQPYEQYF
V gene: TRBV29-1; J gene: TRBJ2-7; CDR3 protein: CSVEGLAGDYEQYF
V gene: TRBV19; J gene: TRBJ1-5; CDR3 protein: CASSMASNQPQHF
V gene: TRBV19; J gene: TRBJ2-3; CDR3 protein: CASSILWTGGVVDTQYF
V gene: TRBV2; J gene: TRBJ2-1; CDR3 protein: CASSVPTSGLYNEQFF
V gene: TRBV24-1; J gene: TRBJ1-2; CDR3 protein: CATSDFALNYGYTF
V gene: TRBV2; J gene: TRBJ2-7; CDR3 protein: CASTGTVISYEQYF
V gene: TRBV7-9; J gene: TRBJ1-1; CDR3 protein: CASSSRGRDTEAFF
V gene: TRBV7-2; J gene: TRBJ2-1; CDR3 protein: CASSPRSGTSPNEQFF